Listed below are T cell receptor beta chains from one sample, sequenced in a study of response to subunit inactivated influenza vaccine. TCRdb passed the RT-PCR reads through MiXCR, listing each CDR3 protein once. Here the sample spans roughly 170,000 distinct CDR3 sequences, approximately 8.7% being singletons. The source was non-naive T cells sorted from PBMCs, collected on the day of vaccination. Receptors were obtained from a man aged 45-60 years who received an inactivated influenza vaccine. CDR3s include the opening cysteine and the closing phenylalanine or tryptophan. The order of the fields is J gene, clone size, D gene, V gene, CDR3 DNA, CDR3 protein. A D gene is named only where the DNA matches it firmly. Some rows mark clone size as missing; the rest say once, few, many or name a class of expanded clone.

TRBJ2-6 many - TRBV19 TGTGCCAGTAGGGCTAACTCTGGGGCCAACGTCCTGACTTTC CASRANSGANVLTF
TRBJ2-3 many TRBD1 TRBV29-1 TGCAGCGAGAACAGGGGGATGACAGATACGCAGTATTTT CSENRGMTDTQYF
TRBJ2-1 few TRBD2 TRBV20-1 TGCAGTGCTAGTCAAGCGGGGGCCCTCTACAATGAGCAGTTCTTC CSASQAGALYNEQFF
TRBJ2-7 few - TRBV20-1 TGCAGTGCTAGGAAACGACAGGAGGGCTCCGAGCAGTACTTC CSARKRQEGSEQYF
TRBJ2-1 - - TRBV20-1 TGCAGTGCTAGAGATGCACAGATATACAATGAGCAGTTCTTC CSARDAQIYNEQFF
TRBJ1-6 many - TRBV4-3 TGCGCCAGCAGCCAAGATTATTACATCCAGAGCTCCTATAATTCACCCCTCCACTTT CASSQDYYIQSSYNSPLHF
TRBJ2-1 many - TRBV12-3/TRBV12-4 TGTGCCAGCAGACCTATGGGAGCGCGCGTCTACAATGAGCAGTTCTTC CASRPMGARVYNEQFF
TRBJ1-1 many - TRBV7-9 TGTGCCAGCAGCATTAGACGGTGGGGGGAGGACACTGAAGCTTTCTTT CASSIRRWGEDTEAFF
TRBJ2-7 - - TRBV5-1 TGCGCCAGCAGCTTGGGTGGGACAACAAACTACGAGCAGTACTTC CASSLGGTTNYEQYF
TRBJ1-5 - - TRBV5-5 TGTGCCAGCAGCGCGGGGGGGAATCAGCCCCAGCATTTT CASSAGGNQPQHF
TRBJ2-7 many - TRBV4-3 TGCGCCAGCAGCCAAGATCAGGCAGGACCCTTGGAGCAGTACTTC CASSQDQAGPLEQYF
TRBJ2-4 - - TRBV4-1 TGCGCCAGCAGCCTCCGTGAAGGGAGAGGAGCCTTCAAAAACATTCAGTACTTC CASSLREGRGAFKNIQYF
TRBJ1-2 - TRBD1 TRBV7-2 TGTGCCAGCAGCTTCCGGGACAGGGGACATGGCTACACCTTC CASSFRDRGHGYTF
TRBJ2-7 few TRBD1 TRBV29-1 TGCAGCGTTGTGGGGGAAGACAGGGACCCCTACGAGCAGTACTTC CSVVGEDRDPYEQYF
TRBJ2-1 many TRBD2 TRBV29-1 TGCAGCGTTGACCCACGGGGGGGTGGATTGAATGAGCAGTTCTTC CSVDPRGGGLNEQFF
TRBJ2-3 - - TRBV4-3 TGCGCCAGCAGCCAGCTAGGAAATTTGGGCACAGATACGCAGTATTTT CASSQLGNLGTDTQYF
TRBJ2-5 few - TRBV4-2 TGTGCCAGCAGCCAAGTAGTCGGGGAAGAGACCCAGTACTTC CASSQVVGEETQYF
TRBJ2-3 - TRBD2 TRBV12-3/TRBV12-4 TGTGCCAGCAGTCCGGGACTAGCGAGCCTCACAGATACGCAGTATTTT CASSPGLASLTDTQYF
TRBJ2-2 many - TRBV12-3/TRBV12-4 TGTGCCAGCATTATGGGGACATTCGGGGAGCTGTTTTTT CASIMGTFGELFF
TRBJ2-1 - TRBD2 TRBV7-2 TGTGCCAGCAGCTTAGGGGACTATAACAATGAGCAGTTCTTC CASSLGDYNNEQFF
TRBJ2-2 few TRBD1 TRBV4-1 TGCGCCAGCAGCCTCCTAGGACAGGGGGACTACACCGGGGAGCTGTTTTTT CASSLLGQGDYTGELFF
TRBJ1-2 - - TRBV12-3/TRBV12-4 TGTGCCAGCAGCCCTGACAGTTTTGGCTACACCTTC CASSPDSFGYTF
TRBJ1-1 many - TRBV6-6 TGTGCCAGCAGTCGGGCCTCGAACACTGAAGCTTTCTTT CASSRASNTEAFF
TRBJ1-1 few - TRBV2 TGTGCCAGCAGTGAAGCGCTTCAAACGGATGCTTTCTTT CASSEALQTDAFF
TRBJ2-7 many - TRBV7-3 TGTGCCAGCAGCTTGGGGACGGATCACTACGAGCAGTACTTC CASSLGTDHYEQYF
TRBJ1-5 - - TRBV2 TGTGCCAGAGGGATTGGGAACCAGCCCCAGCATTTT CARGIGNQPQHF
TRBJ1-4 few TRBD1 TRBV7-9 TGTGCCAGCAGCACACAGGGGGGAATCGAAAAACTGTTTTTT CASSTQGGIEKLFF
TRBJ2-2 few TRBD1 TRBV7-2 TGTGCCAGCAGCTTAGCCCCCTGGCAGGGGGCGCGCTTGGACACCGGGGAGCTGTTTTTT CASSLAPWQGARLDTGELFF
TRBJ2-7 - - TRBV7-3 TGTGCCAGCAGCTTAATGGCGGGGCCCGGCTACGAGCAGTACTTC CASSLMAGPGYEQYF
TRBJ2-1 - TRBD1 TRBV27 TGTGCCAGCAGTAGATCGGACAGGGTTAATGAGCAGTTCTTC CASSRSDRVNEQFF
TRBJ2-2 many - TRBV11-2 TGTGCCAGCAGCTTAGAACCAAGTTTACCCGGGGAGCTGTTTTTT CASSLEPSLPGELFF
TRBJ2-3 - - TRBV29-1 TGCAGTGCCCGAAAGGGGACCTCTAGCACAGATACGCAGTATTTT CSARKGTSSTDTQYF
TRBJ1-2 many - TRBV10-3 TGTGCCATCAGTGACCCGGGATGGGGCTACACCTTC CAISDPGWGYTF
TRBJ2-1 many - TRBV7-2 TGTGCCAGCAGCTTAGATTTCGGTGAGCAGTTCTTC CASSLDFGEQFF
TRBJ1-5 - - TRBV6-2/TRBV6-3 TGTGCCAGCAGTTACCGACGGGGTGGAGCCCCTCAGCCCCAGCATTTT CASSYRRGGAPQPQHF
TRBJ2-5 many - TRBV29-1 TGCAGCGTTGATCGGGGCAGTAGGACCCAGTACTTC CSVDRGSRTQYF
TRBJ2-1 many TRBD1 TRBV12-3/TRBV12-4 TGTGCCAGCAGCCCCAGGACAGGGGAGGCATCCTACAATGAGCAGTTCTTC CASSPRTGEASYNEQFF
TRBJ1-3 many - TRBV12-3/TRBV12-4 TGTGCCAGCAGTCCCACCCACAACTCTGGAAACACCATATATTTT CASSPTHNSGNTIYF
TRBJ2-6 - - TRBV11-2 TGTGCCGGCAGACGTCCCGGCTCCCGCTCTGGGGCCAACGTCCTGACTTTC CAGRRPGSRSGANVLTF
TRBJ1-2 - - TRBV28 TGTGCCAGCAATCGCCATGGAGGGAACTATGGCTACACCTTC CASNRHGGNYGYTF
TRBJ2-7 few TRBD1 TRBV7-2 TGTGCCAGCAGCTCCCGACAGGGCCTACAGCAGTACTTC CASSSRQGLQQYF
TRBJ2-3 many - TRBV12-3/TRBV12-4 TGTGCCATCTCTTCCCTGGCGACTAGCACAGATACGCAGTATTTT CAISSLATSTDTQYF
TRBJ2-7 many - TRBV12-3/TRBV12-4 TGTGCCAGCAGTTTTGGCTGGGGATTCTCCTACGAGCAGTACTTC CASSFGWGFSYEQYF
TRBJ2-2 few - TRBV20-1 TGCAGTGCTAGATGGGGAGCGGGGAACACCGGGGAGCTGTTTTTT CSARWGAGNTGELFF
TRBJ2-1 few - TRBV29-1 TGCAGCGTCGTACTAAGAAATGAGCAGTTCTTC CSVVLRNEQFF
TRBJ2-5 - - TRBV29-1 TGCAGCGTTGAGGGGGATCGGGTAGGGACGACCCAGTACTTC CSVEGDRVGTTQYF
TRBJ2-1 - TRBD2 TRBV10-2 TGCGCCAGCAGTGAGTCTGATAGCGGGAGGGCCGTGTACAATGAGCAGTTCTTC CASSESDSGRAVYNEQFF
TRBJ2-3 few TRBD2 TRBV7-9 TGTGCCAGCAGCCCCGGACTAGCGGGAAAGAGAGATACGCAGTATTTT CASSPGLAGKRDTQYF
TRBJ2-7 many TRBD2 TRBV7-2 TGTGCCAGCAGCTTAGCGCTAATCGGGGGGGGCTCCTACGAGCAGTACTTC CASSLALIGGGSYEQYF
TRBJ2-7 many - TRBV4-2 TGTGCCAGCAGCGAAGATCAATTAGGGGGGCTATGGCTCCCCTACGAGCAGTACTTC CASSEDQLGGLWLPYEQYF
TRBJ2-4 - - TRBV21-1 TGTGCCAGCAGCCCTGACAGACTACTAGCCAAAAACATTCAGTACTTC CASSPDRLLAKNIQYF
TRBJ2-7 few - TRBV15 TGTGCCACCAGCAGAGGTACCTACGAGCAGTACTTC CATSRGTYEQYF
TRBJ2-3 few - TRBV5-4 TGTGCCAGCAGCAGGACCAGGGATCCAGATACGCAGTATTTT CASSRTRDPDTQYF
TRBJ2-6 few - TRBV19 TGTGCCAGTAGTACAGGAATCTCTGGGGCCAACGTCCTGACTTTC CASSTGISGANVLTF
TRBJ2-1 - TRBD1 TRBV2 TGTGCCAGCAGTGAAATGGGACAGGGACCTTTTGAGCAGTTCTTC CASSEMGQGPFEQFF
TRBJ2-2 few TRBD2 TRBV20-1 TGCAGTGCTAGAGACCCCCTCGGGACTAGCGGGGTCACCGGGGAGCTGTTTTTT CSARDPLGTSGVTGELFF
TRBJ1-2 few - TRBV20-1 TGCAGTGCTGGGCAGGGTAACTATGGCTACACCTTC CSAGQGNYGYTF
TRBJ2-1 few - TRBV14 TGTGCCAGCAGCCATTCTCGCGCCAGGAGCTCCTACAATGAGCAGTTCTTC CASSHSRARSSYNEQFF
TRBJ2-3 - - TRBV5-4 TGTGCCAGCAGCCTGGGCGGCATAACAGATACGCAGTATTTT CASSLGGITDTQYF
TRBJ2-1 many TRBD2 TRBV29-1 TGCAGCGTTGAAGCTCTAGCGGGGGCGGATGAGCAGTTCTTC CSVEALAGADEQFF